This T cell receptor beta chain originates from a study of cytomegalovirus exposure and HLA in healthy donors. Study conclusions and caveats: The investigators catalogued some 150 TCR beta chains as cytomegalovirus-associated. In a later analysis, V- and J-gene trimming of beta chains associated with a DCLRE1C missense variant, replicated independently. Presence/absence analysis assumed near-uniform sequencing depth across donors.

The PCR made use of 60 Vbeta and 13 Jbeta primers. The protocol was immunoSEQ multiplex PCR, while the TCRdb copy is restricted to in-frame clones and leaves out a portion. In the table there are 150,000 to 200,000 clones, more than 80% of which are singletons. In regard to this clone: No antigen is known for it.

Germline-derived CDR1 and CDR2 are SGHDT and YYEEEE. Trimming took 2 bases from V and 3 from J; bases not matched to a gene: 6. This CDR3 contains 16 residues. The TCR was taken from a woman aged 18-29 years in good health and CMV-seropositive. Specimen: PBMCs. This chain joins TRBV5-6 and TRBJ2-2; TRBD1 aligns across 8 bases. This chain's CDR3 is CASSFYGQGHTGELFF. The CDR3 coding sequence is TGTGCCAGCAGCTTTTACGGACAGGGACACACCGGGGAGCTGTTTTTT.